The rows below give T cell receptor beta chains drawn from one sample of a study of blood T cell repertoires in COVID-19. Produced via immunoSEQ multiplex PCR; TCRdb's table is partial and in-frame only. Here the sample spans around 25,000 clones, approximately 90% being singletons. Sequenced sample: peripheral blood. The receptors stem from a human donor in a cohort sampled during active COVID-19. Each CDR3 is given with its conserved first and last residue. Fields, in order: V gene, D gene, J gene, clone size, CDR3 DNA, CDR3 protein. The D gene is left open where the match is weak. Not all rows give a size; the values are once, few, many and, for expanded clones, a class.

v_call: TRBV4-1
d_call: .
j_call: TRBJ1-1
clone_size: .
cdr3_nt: TGCGCCAGCAGCCCCGTTCGATGGGAGGGAAGGGGGAGGGACACTGAAGCTTTCTTT
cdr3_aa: CASSPVRWEGRGRDTEAFF

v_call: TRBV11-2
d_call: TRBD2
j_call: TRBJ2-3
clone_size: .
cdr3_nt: TGTGCCAGCAGCCGCCCTAGCGGGGGATTCACAGATACGCAGTATTTT
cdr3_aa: CASSRPSGGFTDTQYF

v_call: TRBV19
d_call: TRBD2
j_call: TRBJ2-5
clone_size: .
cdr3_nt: TGTGCCAGTAGTAGGGGCGGGAGCGGAGAGACCCAGTACTTC
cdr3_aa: CASSRGGSGETQYF

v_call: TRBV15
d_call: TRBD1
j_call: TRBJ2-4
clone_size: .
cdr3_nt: TGTGCCACCAGTAGACAGGGCCAAAACATTCAGTACTTC
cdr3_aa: CATSRQGQNIQYF

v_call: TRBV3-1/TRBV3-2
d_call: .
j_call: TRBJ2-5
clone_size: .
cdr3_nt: TGTGCCAGCAGCCAAAACCTCGAGGAGACCCAGTACTTC
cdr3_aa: CASSQNLEETQYF

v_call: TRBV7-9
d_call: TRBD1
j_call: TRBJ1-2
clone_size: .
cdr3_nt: TGTGCCAGCAGAAAGGGGGGGACAGGGGATATTAACTATGGCTACACCTTC
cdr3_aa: CASRKGGTGDINYGYTF

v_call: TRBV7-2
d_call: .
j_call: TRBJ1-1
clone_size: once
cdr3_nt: TGTGCCAGCAGCTTGCAGGGGTCTTCAACTGAAGCTTTCTTT
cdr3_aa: CASSLQGSSTEAFF

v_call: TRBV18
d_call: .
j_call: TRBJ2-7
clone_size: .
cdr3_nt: TGTGCCAGCTCACCACTGGGAAACACGGGGGAGCAGTACTTC
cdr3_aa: CASSPLGNTGEQYF

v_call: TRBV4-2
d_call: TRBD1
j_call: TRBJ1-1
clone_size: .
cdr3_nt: TGTGCCAGCAGCCAAGAGACAGGGGGGGACGCTTTCTTT
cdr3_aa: CASSQETGGDAFF

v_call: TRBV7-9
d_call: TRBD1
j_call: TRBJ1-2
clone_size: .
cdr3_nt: TGTGCCAGCAGCATGGGACAGGCCTTAGGCGGCTACACCTTC
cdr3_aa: CASSMGQALGGYTF

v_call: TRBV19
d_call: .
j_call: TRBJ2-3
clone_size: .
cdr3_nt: TGTGCCAGTAGTATCTCTCTAGCTAGCACAGATACGCAGTATTTT
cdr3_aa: CASSISLASTDTQYF

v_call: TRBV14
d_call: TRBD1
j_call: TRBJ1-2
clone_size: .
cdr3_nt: TGTGCCAGCAGCGCGCGTAACAGGGGCGGCTATGGCTACACCTTC
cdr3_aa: CASSARNRGGYGYTF

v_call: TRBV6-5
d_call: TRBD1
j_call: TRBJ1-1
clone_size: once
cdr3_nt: TGTGCCAGCAGTTACCTCCGGGACAGGGGGCAAAGTGAAGCTTTCTTT
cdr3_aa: CASSYLRDRGQSEAFF

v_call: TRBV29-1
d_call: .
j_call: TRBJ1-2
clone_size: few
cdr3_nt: TGCAGCGTTGTTGGGCAGGTGAACTATGGCTACACCTTC
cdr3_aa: CSVVGQVNYGYTF

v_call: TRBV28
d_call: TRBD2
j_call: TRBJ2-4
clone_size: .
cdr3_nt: TGTGCCAGCAGTTTAGCGGGGGGCGGGACGGCGGCCAAAAACATTCAGTACTTC
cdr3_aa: CASSLAGGGTAAKNIQYF

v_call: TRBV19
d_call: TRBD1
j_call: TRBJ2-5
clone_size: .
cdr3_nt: TGTGCCAGTAGCAAGACAGGGGGAAAAGAGACCCAGTACTTC
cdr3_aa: CASSKTGGKETQYF

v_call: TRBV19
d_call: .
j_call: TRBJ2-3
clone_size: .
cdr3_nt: TGTGCCAGTAGTATTTTCGCGGCGCTCACAGATACGCAGTATTTT
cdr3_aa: CASSIFAALTDTQYF

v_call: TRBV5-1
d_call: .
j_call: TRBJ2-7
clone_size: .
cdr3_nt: TGCGCCAGCAGCTTGGCGGCAGGGGAGTACGAGCAGTACTTC
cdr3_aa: CASSLAAGEYEQYF

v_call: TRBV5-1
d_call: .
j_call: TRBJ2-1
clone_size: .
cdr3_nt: TGCGCCAGCAGCCCATCAGGAACTTCGGGGAATGAGCAGTTCTTC
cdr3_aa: CASSPSGTSGNEQFF

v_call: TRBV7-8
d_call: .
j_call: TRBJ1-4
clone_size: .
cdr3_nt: TGTGCCAGCAGCTTAGTAGCGGGTGAACCTGAAAAACTGTTTTTT
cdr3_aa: CASSLVAGEPEKLFF

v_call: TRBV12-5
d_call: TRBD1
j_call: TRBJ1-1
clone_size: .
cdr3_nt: TGTGCTAGTGGTTTGGTACAGACCGGGACAGCTAACACTGAAGCTTTCTTT
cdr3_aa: CASGLVQTGTANTEAFF

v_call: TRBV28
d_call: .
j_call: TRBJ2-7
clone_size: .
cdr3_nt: TGTGCCAGTCGACCGACCGGGATGGATATCTACGAGCAGTACTTC
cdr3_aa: CASRPTGMDIYEQYF

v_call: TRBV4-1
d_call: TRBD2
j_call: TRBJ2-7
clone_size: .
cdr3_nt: TGCGCCAGCTCGGGCGGGAGCTCCTACGAGCAGTACTTC
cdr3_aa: CASSGGSSYEQYF

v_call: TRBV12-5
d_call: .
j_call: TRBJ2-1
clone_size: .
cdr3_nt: TGTGCTAGTGGTTTGGTATATTTCGACAGTCTCGTCTACAATGAGCAGTTCTTC
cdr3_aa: CASGLVYFDSLVYNEQFF

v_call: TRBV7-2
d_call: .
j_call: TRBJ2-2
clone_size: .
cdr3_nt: TGTGCCAGCAGCGCCAGTTACACCGGGGAGCTGTTTTTT
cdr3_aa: CASSASYTGELFF

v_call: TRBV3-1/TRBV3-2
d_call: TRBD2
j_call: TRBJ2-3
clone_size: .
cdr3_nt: TGTGCCAGCAGCCGGACTAGTTTAACAGATACGCAGTATTTT
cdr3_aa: CASSRTSLTDTQYF

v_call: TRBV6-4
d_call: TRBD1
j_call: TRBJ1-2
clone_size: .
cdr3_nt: TGTGCCAGCAGTGCTTCGGGACAGGGAGGGGGCTACACCTTC
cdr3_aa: CASSASGQGGGYTF

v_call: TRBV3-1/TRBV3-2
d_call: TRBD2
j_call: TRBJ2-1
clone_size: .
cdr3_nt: TGTGCCAGCAGCCAAGATTTAGCGGGGGGGCCCCTATTTCAGTTCTTC
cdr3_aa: CASSQDLAGGPLFQFF

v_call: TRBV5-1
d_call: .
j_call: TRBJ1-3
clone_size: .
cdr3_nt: TGCGCCAGCAGCGAATGGACTTCTGGAAACACCATATATTTT
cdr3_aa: CASSEWTSGNTIYF

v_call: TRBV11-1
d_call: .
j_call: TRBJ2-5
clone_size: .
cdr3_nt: TGTGCCAGCAGCTTAGGGGCGACGCACCAAGAGACCCAGTACTTC
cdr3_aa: CASSLGATHQETQYF

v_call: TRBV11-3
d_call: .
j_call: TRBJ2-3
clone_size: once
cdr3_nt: TGTGCCAGCAGCTTAGGGGCTTGGGCAGGGGCCCCAGATACGCAGTATTTT
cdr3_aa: CASSLGAWAGAPDTQYF

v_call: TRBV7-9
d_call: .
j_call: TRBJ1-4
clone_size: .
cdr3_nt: TGTGCCAGCGCCTTGACAGGAAGATCTGAAAAACTGTTTTTT
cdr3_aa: CASALTGRSEKLFF

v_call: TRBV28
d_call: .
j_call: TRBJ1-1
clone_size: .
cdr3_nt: TGTGCCAGCAGTTTTCCCAGGAACACTGAAGCTTTCTTT
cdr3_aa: CASSFPRNTEAFF

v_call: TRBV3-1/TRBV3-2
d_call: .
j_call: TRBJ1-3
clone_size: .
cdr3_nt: TGTGCCAGCAGCCAAGAGACAGGCTCTGGAAACACCATATATTTT
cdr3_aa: CASSQETGSGNTIYF

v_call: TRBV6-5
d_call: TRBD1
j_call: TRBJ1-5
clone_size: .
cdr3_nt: TGTGCCAGCGCGACAGGGGGCAATCAGCCCCAGCATTTT
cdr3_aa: CASATGGNQPQHF

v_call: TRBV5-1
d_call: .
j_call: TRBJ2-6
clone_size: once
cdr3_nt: TGCGCCAGCAGCCCCTCTTTCTCTGGGGCCAACGTCCTGACTTTC
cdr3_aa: CASSPSFSGANVLTF

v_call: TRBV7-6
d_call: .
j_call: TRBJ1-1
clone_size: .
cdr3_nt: TGTGCCAGCAGCCCCCCAGGGAACACTGAAGCTTTCTTT
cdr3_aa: CASSPPGNTEAFF

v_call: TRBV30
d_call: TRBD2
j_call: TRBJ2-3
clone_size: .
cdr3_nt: TGTGCCTGGAGTCCCTTAGACACCAGCGGGGGGGGGTTTAGCACAGATACGCAGTATTTT
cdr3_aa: CAWSPLDTSGGGFSTDTQYF

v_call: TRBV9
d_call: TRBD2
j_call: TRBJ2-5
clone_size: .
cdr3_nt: TGTGCCAGCGGTGGAGGCGGGACTAGCTTACAAGAGACCCAGTACTTC
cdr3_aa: CASGGGGTSLQETQYF

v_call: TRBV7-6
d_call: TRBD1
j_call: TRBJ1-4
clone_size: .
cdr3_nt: TGTGCCAGCAGCCCCCGGGACAGGGCCGACTTAACAGCAACTAATGAAAAACTGTTTTTT
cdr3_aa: CASSPRDRADLTATNEKLFF

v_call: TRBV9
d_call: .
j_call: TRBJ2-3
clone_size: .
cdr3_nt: TGTGCCAGCAGCCCTCGGTCCATGGCAGATACGCAGTATTTT
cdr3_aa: CASSPRSMADTQYF

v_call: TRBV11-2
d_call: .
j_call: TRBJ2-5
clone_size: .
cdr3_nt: TGTGCCAGCAGCAAAAACCGGGACATCCAAGAGACCCAGTACTTC
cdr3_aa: CASSKNRDIQETQYF

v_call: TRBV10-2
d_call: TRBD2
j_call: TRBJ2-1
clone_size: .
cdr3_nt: TGCGCCAGCAGTGTAGGAGGACTAGCGGGAGGGCCTGGTGAGCAGTTCTTC
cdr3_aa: CASSVGGLAGGPGEQFF

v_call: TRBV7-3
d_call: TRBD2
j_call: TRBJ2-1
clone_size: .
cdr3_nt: TGTGCCAGCAGCCCAGGGACTAGCGGGAGAGGGGAGCAGTTCTTC
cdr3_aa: CASSPGTSGRGEQFF

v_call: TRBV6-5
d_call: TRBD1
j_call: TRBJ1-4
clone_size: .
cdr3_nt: TGTGCCAGCAGGGGGACAGGGGCGAGTGAAAAACTGTTTTTT
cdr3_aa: CASRGTGASEKLFF

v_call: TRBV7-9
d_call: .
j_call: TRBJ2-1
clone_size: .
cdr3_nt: TGTGCCAGCAGCTTAGTACTCTCTCGGGAGCAGTTCTTC
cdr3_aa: CASSLVLSREQFF

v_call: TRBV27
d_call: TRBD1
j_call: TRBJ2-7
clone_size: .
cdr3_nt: TGTGCCAGCAAGGGTAGATACGGGGACAGGGGGATTTACTCCTACGAGCAGTACTTC
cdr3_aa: CASKGRYGDRGIYSYEQYF

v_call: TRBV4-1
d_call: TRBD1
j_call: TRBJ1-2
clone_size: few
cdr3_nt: TGCGCCAGCAGCCAACAGACAGGGGTTCACTATGGCTACACCTTC
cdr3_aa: CASSQQTGVHYGYTF

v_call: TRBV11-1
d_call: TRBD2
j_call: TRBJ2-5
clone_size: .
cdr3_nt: TGTGCCAGCAGCCGCGGGACTAGCGGGGGTCAGGAGACCCAGTACTTC
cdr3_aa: CASSRGTSGGQETQYF

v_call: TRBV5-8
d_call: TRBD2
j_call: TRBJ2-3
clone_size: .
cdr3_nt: TGTGCCAGCAGCTCCAGCGGGGGGAACACAGATACGCAGTATTTT
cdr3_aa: CASSSSGGNTDTQYF

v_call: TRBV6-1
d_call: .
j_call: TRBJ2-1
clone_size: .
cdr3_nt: TGTGCCAGCAGTGTAGGACAATCCACCAACCGGTACAATGAGCAGTTCTTC
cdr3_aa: CASSVGQSTNRYNEQFF

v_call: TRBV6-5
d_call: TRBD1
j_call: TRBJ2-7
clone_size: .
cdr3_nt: TGTGCCACCCGGGACAGGTCTTACTCCTACGAGCAGTACTTC
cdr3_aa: CATRDRSYSYEQYF

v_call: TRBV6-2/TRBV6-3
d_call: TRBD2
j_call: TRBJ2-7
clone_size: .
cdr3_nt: TGTGCCAGCAGTCCCATGAGCGGGGGGGCGCGCTACGAGCAGTACTTC
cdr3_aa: CASSPMSGGARYEQYF

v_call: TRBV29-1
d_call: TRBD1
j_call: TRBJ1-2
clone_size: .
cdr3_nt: TGCAGCGTCGGACAGGGCCCTAACTATGGCTACACCTTC
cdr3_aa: CSVGQGPNYGYTF

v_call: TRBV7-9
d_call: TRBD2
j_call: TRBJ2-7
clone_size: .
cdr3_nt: TGTGCCAGCAGCTTAGGAGGCGGGAGCTCCTACGAGCAGTACTTC
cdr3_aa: CASSLGGGSSYEQYF

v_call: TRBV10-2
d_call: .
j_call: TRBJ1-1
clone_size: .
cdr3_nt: TGCGCCAGCACGTTCGTACAGGGAGGGACTGAAGCTTTCTTT
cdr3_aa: CASTFVQGGTEAFF

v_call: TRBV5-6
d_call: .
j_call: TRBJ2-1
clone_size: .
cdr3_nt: TGTGCCAGCAGCGGCACCGAATACAATGAGCAGTTCTTC
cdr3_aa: CASSGTEYNEQFF

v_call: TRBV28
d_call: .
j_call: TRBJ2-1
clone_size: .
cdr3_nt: TGTGCCAGCAGCTCAACGACTCCCATCGAGCAGTTCTTC
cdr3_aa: CASSSTTPIEQFF

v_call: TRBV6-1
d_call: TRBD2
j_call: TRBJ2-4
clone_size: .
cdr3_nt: TGTGCCAGCAGTGAGGGGCGGGGGGGCCCCCTAACCCTAGCCAAAAACATTCAGTACTTC
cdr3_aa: CASSEGRGGPLTLAKNIQYF

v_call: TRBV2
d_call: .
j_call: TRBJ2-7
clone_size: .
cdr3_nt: TGTGCCAGCAGTGTCCAGGGGAATAAGGAATACGAGCAGTACTTC
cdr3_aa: CASSVQGNKEYEQYF